This TCR beta chain was captured in a study of Ad26.COV2.S vaccination and SARS-CoV-2 variants. Study overall: Each vaccinee took Ad26.COV2.S intramuscularly, once or twice 56 days apart. Overall study findings and caveats: It was found that vaccine and placebo recipients had similar non-spike TCR breadth.

Trimming removed 10 bases from V and 2 bases from J, with 5 bases in between. Per the germline V gene, CDR1 is MNHEY and CDR2 is SVGAGI. CDR3 length equals 10 residues. Concerning this clone: Its antigen remains unknown.

Treatment indicated: 15 to 20 received Ad26.COV2.S at low or high dose, single or two shots; about 5 received placebo; per-sample allocation not given. Repertoires come from day 63 after the first vaccine or placebo injection. Some clones are missing from TCRdb's copy, which holds only in-frame ones; the method was immunoSEQ multiplex PCR. The sample consists of 350,000 to 550,000 clones, 85% to 90% of them appearing once. Sequences were derived from peripheral blood, sampled in a trial of Ad26.COV2.S vaccine versus placebo. This TCR was sampled from a person aged 18-65 years who received the Ad26.COV2.S COVID-19 vaccine or a placebo. V and J are TRBV6-5 and TRBJ1-1; D remains ambiguous. The CDR3 loop is CATLNTEAFF. The DNA of the CDR3 is TGTGCCACCCTAAACACTGAAGCTTTCTTT.